The 8 T cell receptor beta chains below all came from one sample that was sequenced in a study of blood T cell repertoires in COVID-19. Here immunoSEQ multiplex PCR was the method, and the copy in TCRdb shows in-frame clones only, minus some. The profile shows 150,000 to 200,000 clones, over 80% of them singletons. What was sequenced was peripheral blood. The source is a woman in her sixties with acute or convalescent COVID-19.

The chain's CDR3 is CATKPGTGDAGELFF. CDR3 nucleotides: TGCGCCACAAAACCGGGGACAGGGGACGCCGGGGAGCTGTTTTTT. The V and J genes are TRBV5-1 and TRBJ2-2, with TRBD1 matching over 10 bases. V shed 9 bases, J shed 6 bases, and the junction held 11 bases outside the gene matches. The CDR3 length is 15 residues. Germline lookup yields CDR1 SGHRS and CDR2 YFSETQ.

V is TRBV7-2 and J is TRBJ2-7; no definite D call. Germline V gene lookup returns CDR1 SGHTA and CDR2 FQGNSA. The CDR3 loop spans 13 amino acids. The ends were cut back, 4 bases at V and 0 bases at J, with 7 bases in the middle. CDR3 coding DNA: TGTGCCAGCAGCTCCTACAGCTCCTACGAGCAGTACTTC. It yields the protein CASSSYSSYEQYF.

This chain connects TRBV5-4 to TRBJ1-2; 8 bases map to TRBD1. The germline V gene encodes CDR1 SGHNT and CDR2 YYREEE (reference sequence). The V segment lost 5 bases and the J segment 0 bases; nucleotides outside the gene matches: 12. This CDR3 comprises 17 residues. The CDR3 DNA follows: TGTGCCAGCAGAGCACAGGGGGGGGCGCGGGCTAACTATGGCTACACCTTC. Translating it yields CASRAQGGARANYGYTF.

The J gene is TRBJ2-1, the V gene TRBV11-3; TRBD1 aligns across 7 bases. This CDR3 spans 15 amino acids. Trimming cost V 0 bases and J 3 bases; bases outside gene matches: 2. CDR1 and CDR2 from the germline V gene are SGHNT and YENEEA. In DNA form, the CDR3 reads TGTGCCAGCAGCTTAGATGGGACAGTCTACAATGAGCAGTTCTTC. It translates to CASSLDGTVYNEQFF.

This clone showed up just once. This sequence joins TRBV30 and TRBJ1-5; D is perhaps TRBD1 (6 bases). Germline assignment: CDR1 GTSNPN and CDR2 SVGIG (reference sequence). CDR3 size: 12 residues. Deletions cut 5 bases from V and 4 bases from J, with 9 bases between. CDR3 sequence (DNA): TGTGCCTGGGCAACAGGGAATCAGCCCCAGCATTTT. Residues: CAWATGNQPQHF. Full variable domain (outside the CDR3, taken from reference TRBV30 and TRBJ1-5): SQTIHQWPATLVQPVGSPLSLECTVEGTSNPNLYWYRQAAGRGLQLLFYSVGIGQISSEVPQNLSASRPQDRQFILSSKKLLLSDSGFYLCAWATGNQPQHFGDGTRLSIL.

CDR3 nucleotide sequence: TGTGCCAGCAGCTTAGCGGGGCCTGGGGCCAACGTCCTGACTTTC. Protein: CASSLAGPGANVLTF. The V call is TRBV7-2, the J call TRBJ2-6; D possibly corresponds to TRBD1 (5 bases). Germline loops: CDR1 SGHTA, CDR2 FQGNSA. CDR3 length: 15 amino acids. Trimming stripped 0 bases from V and 2 bases from J, with 5 bases between.

The J gene is TRBJ2-7, the V gene TRBV28; perhaps TRBD1 as D (6 bases). Trimming removed 7 bases from V and 2 bases from J, with 15 bases in between. The CDR3 length is 14 residues. The germline V gene encodes CDR1 MDHEN and CDR2 SYDVKM. The CDR3: CASTRTVPPYEQYF. CDR3 DNA sequence: TGTGCCAGCACCCGGACAGTCCCCCCCTACGAGCAGTACTTC.

This clone was counted between two and nine times. The chain is built from TRBV5-4 and TRBJ1-2; D is unresolved. Germline CDR1 is SGHNT and CDR2 is YYREEE (reference sequence). Trimming removed 4 bases at V and 1 base at J, with 8 bases between. This CDR3 is 13 amino acids long. The CDR3 loop is CASSPTNNYGYTF. Here the CDR3 DNA reads TGTGCCAGCAGCCCCACAAATAACTATGGCTACACCTTC.